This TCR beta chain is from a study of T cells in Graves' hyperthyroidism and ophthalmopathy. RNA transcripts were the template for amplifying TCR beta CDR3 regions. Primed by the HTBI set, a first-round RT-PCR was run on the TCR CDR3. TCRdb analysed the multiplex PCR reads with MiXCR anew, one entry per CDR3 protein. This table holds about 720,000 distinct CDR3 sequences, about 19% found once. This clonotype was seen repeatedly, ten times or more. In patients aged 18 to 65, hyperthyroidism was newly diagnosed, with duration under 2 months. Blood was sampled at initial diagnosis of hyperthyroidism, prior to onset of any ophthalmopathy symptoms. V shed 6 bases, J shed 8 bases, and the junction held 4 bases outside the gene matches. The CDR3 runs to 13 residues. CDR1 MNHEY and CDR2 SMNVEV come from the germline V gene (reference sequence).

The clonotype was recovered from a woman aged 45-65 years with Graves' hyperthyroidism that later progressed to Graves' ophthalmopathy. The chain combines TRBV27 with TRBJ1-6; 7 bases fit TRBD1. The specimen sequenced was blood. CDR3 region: CASSRQGDSPLHF. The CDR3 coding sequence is TGTGCCAGCAGCCGGCAGGGGGATTCACCCCTCCACTTT.